Each of the 3 T cell receptor beta chains below was sequenced from the same sample in a study of T cell repertoires in cytomegalovirus infection. TCRdb re-analysed the reads in MiXCR, keeping a single row per CDR3 protein. This repertoire shows approximately 490,000 distinct CDR3 sequences, about 11% found once; its top ten account for 10% to 13%. The sample was PBMCs. The receptor source for this set is a human donor in good health (CMV status not recorded). Some clones in this sample may be carry-over from other donors' samples.

The sample holds a few counts of this clonotype. J is TRBJ2-7 and V is TRBV7-9; D might be TRBD1 (6 bases). Trimming stripped 5 bases from V and 4 bases from J, with 15 bases between. Germline values: CDR1 SEHNR, CDR2 FQNEAQ (reference sequence). This CDR3 has 14 residues. This chain's CDR3 is CASSTSVQGYEQYF. The CDR3 bases are TGTGCCAGCAGCACCTCGGTACAGGGATACGAGCAGTACTTC.

Only a few counts were recorded for this clonotype. V and J are TRBV18 and TRBJ1-2; 8 positions match TRBD1. The CDR3 loop spans 13 amino acids. The V and J ends lost 6 bases and 7 bases, in that order; junction bases with no gene match: 7. CDR1 is KGHSH, CDR2 LQKENI, per germline. The CDR3 region has the DNA TGTGCCAGCTCGCCGGACAGGGCGAGTGGCTACACCTTC. It yields the protein CASSPDRASGYTF.

This clonotype showed up many times. V gene TRBV12-3 or TRBV12-4 combines with J gene TRBJ1-5, with 7 nucleotides matching TRBD1. V gave up 5 bases and J gave up 6 bases; unmatched junction bases: 7. The CDR3 has 14 amino acids. The CDR3 protein is CASSLQGIAQPQHF. CDR3 sequence (DNA): TGTGCCAGCAGTCTACAGGGGATTGCTCAGCCCCAGCATTTT.